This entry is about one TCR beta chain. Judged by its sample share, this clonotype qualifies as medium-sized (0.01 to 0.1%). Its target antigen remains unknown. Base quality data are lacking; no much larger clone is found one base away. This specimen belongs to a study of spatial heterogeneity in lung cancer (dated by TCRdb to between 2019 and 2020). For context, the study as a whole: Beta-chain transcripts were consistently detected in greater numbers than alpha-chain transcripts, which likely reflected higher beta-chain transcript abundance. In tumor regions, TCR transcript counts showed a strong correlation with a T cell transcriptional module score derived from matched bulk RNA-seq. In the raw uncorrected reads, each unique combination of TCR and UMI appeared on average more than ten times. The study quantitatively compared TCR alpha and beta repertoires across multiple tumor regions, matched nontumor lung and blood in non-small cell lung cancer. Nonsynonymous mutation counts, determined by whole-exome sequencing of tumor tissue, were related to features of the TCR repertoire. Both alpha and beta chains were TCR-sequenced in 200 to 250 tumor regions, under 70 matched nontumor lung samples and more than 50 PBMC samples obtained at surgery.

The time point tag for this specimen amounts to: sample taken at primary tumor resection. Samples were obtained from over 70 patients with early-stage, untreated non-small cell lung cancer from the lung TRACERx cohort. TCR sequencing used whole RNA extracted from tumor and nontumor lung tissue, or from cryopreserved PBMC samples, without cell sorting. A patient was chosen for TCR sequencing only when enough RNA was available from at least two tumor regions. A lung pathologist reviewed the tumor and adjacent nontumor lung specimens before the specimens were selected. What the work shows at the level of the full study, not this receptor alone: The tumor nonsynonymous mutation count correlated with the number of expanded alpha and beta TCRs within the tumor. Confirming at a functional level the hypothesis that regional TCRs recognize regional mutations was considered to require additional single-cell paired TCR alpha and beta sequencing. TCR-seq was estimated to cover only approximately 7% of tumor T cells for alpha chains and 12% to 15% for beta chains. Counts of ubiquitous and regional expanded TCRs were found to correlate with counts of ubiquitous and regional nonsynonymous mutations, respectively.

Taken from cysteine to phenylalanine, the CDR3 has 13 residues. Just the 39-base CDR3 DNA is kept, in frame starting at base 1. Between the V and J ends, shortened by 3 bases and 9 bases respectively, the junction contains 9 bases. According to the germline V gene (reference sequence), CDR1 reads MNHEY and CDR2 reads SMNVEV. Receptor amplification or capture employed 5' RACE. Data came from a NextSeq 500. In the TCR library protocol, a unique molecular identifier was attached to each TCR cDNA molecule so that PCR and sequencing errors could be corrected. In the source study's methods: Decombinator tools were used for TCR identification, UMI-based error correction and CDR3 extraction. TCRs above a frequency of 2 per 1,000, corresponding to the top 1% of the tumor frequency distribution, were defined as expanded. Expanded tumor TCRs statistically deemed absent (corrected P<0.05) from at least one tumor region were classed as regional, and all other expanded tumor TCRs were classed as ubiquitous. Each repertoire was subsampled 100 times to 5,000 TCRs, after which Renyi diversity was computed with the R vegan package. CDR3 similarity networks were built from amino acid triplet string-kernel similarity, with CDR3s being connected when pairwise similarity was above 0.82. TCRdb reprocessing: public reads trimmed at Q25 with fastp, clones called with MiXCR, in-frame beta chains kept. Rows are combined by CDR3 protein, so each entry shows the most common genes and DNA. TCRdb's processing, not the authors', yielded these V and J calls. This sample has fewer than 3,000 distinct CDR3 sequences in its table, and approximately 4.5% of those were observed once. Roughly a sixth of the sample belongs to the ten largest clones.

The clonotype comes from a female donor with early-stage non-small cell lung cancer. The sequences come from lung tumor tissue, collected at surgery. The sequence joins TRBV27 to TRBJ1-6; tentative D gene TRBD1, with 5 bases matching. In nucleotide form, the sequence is TGTGCCAGCAGTTTTTCAGGGTCTTCACCCCTCCACTTT. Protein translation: CASSFSGSSPLHF.